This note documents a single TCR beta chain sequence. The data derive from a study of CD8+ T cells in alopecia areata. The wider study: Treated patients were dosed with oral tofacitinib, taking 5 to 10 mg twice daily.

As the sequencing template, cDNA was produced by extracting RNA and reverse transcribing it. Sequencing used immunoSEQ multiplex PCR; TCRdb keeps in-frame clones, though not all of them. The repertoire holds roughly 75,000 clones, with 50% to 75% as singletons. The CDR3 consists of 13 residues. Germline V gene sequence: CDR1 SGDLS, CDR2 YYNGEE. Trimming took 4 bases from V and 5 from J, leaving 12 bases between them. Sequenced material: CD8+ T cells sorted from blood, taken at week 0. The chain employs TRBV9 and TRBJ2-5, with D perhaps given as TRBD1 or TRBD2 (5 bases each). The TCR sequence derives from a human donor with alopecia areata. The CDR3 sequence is CASSKRGWETQYF. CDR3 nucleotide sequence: TGTGCCAGCAGCAAACGGGGCTGGGAGACCCAGTACTTC. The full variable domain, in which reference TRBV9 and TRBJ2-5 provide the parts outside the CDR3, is DSGVTQTPKHLITATGQRVTLRCSPRSGDLSVYWYQQSLDQGLQFLIQYYNGEERAKGNILERFSAQQFPDLHSELNLSSLELGDSALYFCASSKRGWETQYFGPGTRLLVL.